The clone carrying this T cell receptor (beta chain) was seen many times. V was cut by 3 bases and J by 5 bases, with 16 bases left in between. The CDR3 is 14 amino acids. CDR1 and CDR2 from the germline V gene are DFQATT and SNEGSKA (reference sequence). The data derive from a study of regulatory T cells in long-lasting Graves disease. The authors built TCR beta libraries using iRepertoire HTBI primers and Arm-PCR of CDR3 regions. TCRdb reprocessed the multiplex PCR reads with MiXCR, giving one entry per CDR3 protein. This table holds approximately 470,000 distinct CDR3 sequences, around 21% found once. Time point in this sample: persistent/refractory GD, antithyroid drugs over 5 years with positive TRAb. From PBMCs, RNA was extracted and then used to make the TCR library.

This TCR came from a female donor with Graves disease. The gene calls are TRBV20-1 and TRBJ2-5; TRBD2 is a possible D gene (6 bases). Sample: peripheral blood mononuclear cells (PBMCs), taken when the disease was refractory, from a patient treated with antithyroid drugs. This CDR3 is CSASAGSEGETQYF. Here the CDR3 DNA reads TGCAGTGCTAGTGCCGGGAGTGAAGGGGAGACCCAGTACTTC.